The clone carrying this T cell receptor (beta chain) was observed a few times. This record belongs to a study of T-cell reconstitution after alpha-beta-depleted transplantation in children. CDR1 is SGHVS, CDR2 FNYEAQ, per germline. The CDR3 spans 14 residues. The junction had 5 bases not matched to a gene; V was cut back by 4 bases and J by 3 bases. Preparation of the TCRbeta library was carried out with unique molecular identifiers. MiXCR, applied by TCRdb to the PCR reads, yields one record per CDR3 protein. This table holds about 270,000 distinct CDR3 sequences, 9.9% found once. The source of this sequence is a human donor who donated a stem cell graft to a child with SCID. The sequencing here drew on PBMCs from the stem cell graft donor, taken from the stem cell graft. J is TRBJ2-7 and V is TRBV7-6; 8 bases are shared with TRBD1. The DNA of the CDR3 is TGTGCCAGCAGCTCAACCGGGACAGGCTACGAGCAGTACTTC. Amino acids: CASSSTGTGYEQYF.